This entry is about one TCR beta chain. Its matching antigen is unknown. Next came a second PCR, run for about 7 to 11 cycles, which used a sample-barcoded 5' primer along with a J-beta primer mix. TCRdb passed the 5' RACE reads through MiXCR, listing each CDR3 protein once. The profile covers fewer than 700,000 distinct CDR3 sequences, with roughly 43% appearing a single time and about 22% taken by the ten largest. Looked up from germline, CDR1 is DFQATT and CDR2 is SNEGSKA (reference sequence). This CDR3 has 12 amino acids. After removal of 6 bases from V and 13 bases from J, the junction contained 11 bases not matched to a gene. The amount of total RNA extracted per sample was at least 6 micrograms. These data belong to a study of blood T cells in healthy people across ages. Regarding the study as a whole: Estimates of diversity drawn from one million T cells were considered underestimates.

The receptor's source is a man of 80 years or more in good health. Sequencing input: blood. The chain couples TRBV20-1 to TRBJ2-4, with TRBD1 matching 8 bases. The CDR3 is CSADRGLREQYF. The CDR3 region has the DNA TGCAGTGCCGACAGGGGACTCAGGGAGCAGTACTTC.